This TCR beta chain was sequenced in a study of neurological immune-mediated disorders. V was pared by 3 bases and J by 0 bases, with 8 bases between. Germline V gene sequence: CDR1 SGHKS, CDR2 YYEKEE (reference sequence). The CDR3 contains 14 residues. This clonotype was observed many times. 5'RACE with 10-nucleotide random UMIs generated the cDNA. The yield of each sequencing run was over 160 million TCR-beta sequences from 15-18 subjects. In TCRdb, the 5' RACE reads were re-called with MiXCR into one record per CDR3 protein. Among tens of thousands of distinct CDR3 sequences listed, roughly 7% were seen once. Unsorted libraries came from 2 million PBMCs stored at -80 °C.

Sequencing input: PBMCs. The rearrangement uses TRBV5-5 and TRBJ2-3; tentative D call: TRBD2 (5 bases). This clonotype was sampled from a woman in her forties in good health. The CDR3 DNA reads TGTGCCAGCAGCTGGGAGACAAGCACAGATACGCAGTATTTT. This codes for CASSWETSTDTQYF.